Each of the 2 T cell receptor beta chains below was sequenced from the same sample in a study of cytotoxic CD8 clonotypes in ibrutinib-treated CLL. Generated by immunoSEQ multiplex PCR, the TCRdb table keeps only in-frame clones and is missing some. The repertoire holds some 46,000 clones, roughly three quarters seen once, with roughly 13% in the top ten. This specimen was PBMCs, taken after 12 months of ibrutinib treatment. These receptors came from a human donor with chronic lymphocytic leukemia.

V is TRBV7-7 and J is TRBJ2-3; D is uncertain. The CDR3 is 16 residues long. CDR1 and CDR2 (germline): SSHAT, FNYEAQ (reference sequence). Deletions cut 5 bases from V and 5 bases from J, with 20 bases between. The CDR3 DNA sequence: TGTGCCAGCAGCCCCCAAGCCGGAGCCGGTGGAGATACGCAGTATTTT. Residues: CASSPQAGAGGDTQYF.

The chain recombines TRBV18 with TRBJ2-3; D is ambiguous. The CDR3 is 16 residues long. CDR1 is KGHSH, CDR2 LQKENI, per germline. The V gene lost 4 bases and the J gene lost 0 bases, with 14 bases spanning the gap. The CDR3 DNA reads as TGTGCCAGCTCACGACCGGGTACGGAAAGCACAGATACGCAGTATTTT. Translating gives CASSRPGTESTDTQYF.